This passage covers 17 T cell receptor beta chains from one sample sequenced in a study of T cells in Graves' hyperthyroidism and ophthalmopathy. Amplified TCR beta CDR3 regions came from RNA transcripts. An initial round of RT-PCR targeting the TCR CDR3 relied on the HTBI primer set. TCRdb used MiXCR to reprocess the multiplex PCR reads, holding one entry per CDR3 protein. The sample carries about 840,000 distinct CDR3 sequences, over 35% recorded once. Sequencing was done on a sample of blood. Receptor source: a man between 18 and 35 years old with Graves' hyperthyroidism.

This clonotype was found once. A much larger clone sits a single nucleotide away, making a read error possible. The genes are TRBV7-8 and TRBJ1-1, with D possibly matching TRBD1 (6 bases). The CDR3 runs to 15 residues. Germline V gene sequence: CDR1 SGHVS, CDR2 FQNEAQ. Here the CDR3 DNA reads TGTGCCAGCAGCTTAGGTACAGGGCTGGGCACTGAAGCTTCCTTT. It yields the protein CASSLGTGLGTEASF.

This clonotype was seen more than once but under ten times. The chain couples TRBV5-5 to TRBJ2-7; D call uncertain. The germline V and J ends were trimmed by 4 bases and 6 bases, with 14 bases remaining between them. Germline-derived CDR1 and CDR2 are SGHKS and YYEKEE (reference sequence). The CDR3 runs to 13 residues. The CDR3, as DNA: TGTGCCAGCAGCCCTTCACAGATCTCCGAGCAGTACTTC. Translating it yields CASSPSQISEQYF. The full variable domain, rest sourced from reference TRBV5-5 and TRBJ2-7, is DAGVTQSPTHLIKTRGQQVTLRCSPISGHKSVSWYQQVLGQGPQFIFQYYEKEERGRGNFPDRFSARQFPNYSSELNVNALLLGDSALYLCASSPSQISEQYFGPGTRLTVT.

In regard to this clonotype: One junction end does not reproduce the germline sequence, and a read error may be involved. This chain's CDR3 is CASSESRGARQYF. The CDR3, as DNA: TGTGCCAGCAGTGAGTCGCGGGGGGCAAGGCAGTACTTC. The chain joins TRBV10-3 to TRBJ2-7, with 8 bases matching TRBD2. This CDR3 is 13 amino acids long. CDR1 is ENHRY and CDR2 is SYGVKD in the germline V gene.

Ten or more counts support this clonotype. The gene calls are TRBV2 and TRBJ2-5; no firm D call. Germline CDR1 is SNHLY and CDR2 is FYNNEI. Trimming removed 1 base at V and 7 bases at J, with 1 base between. This CDR3 is built from 10 residues. The CDR3 region has the DNA TGTGCCAGCAGTGAAGGGACCCAGTACTTC. It encodes CASSEGTQYF.

V and J are TRBV10-3 and TRBJ2-5; TRBD1 aligns across 10 bases. This CDR3 has 13 amino acids. From germline, CDR1 is ENHRY and CDR2 SYGVKD. J gave up 5 bases and V 8 bases, and 5 bases lay outside the gene matches. The CDR3: CAIGGTGDETQYF. DNA for the CDR3: TGTGCCATCGGAGGGACAGGGGACGAGACCCAGTACTTC.

The rearrangement uses TRBV7-9 and TRBJ2-7; no clear D. The CDR3 runs to 13 residues. CDR1 and CDR2 from the germline V gene are SEHNR and FQNEAQ (reference sequence). Trimming removed 4 bases from V and 2 bases from J, with 9 bases in between. CDR3 nucleotides: TGTGCCAGCAGCTCCGGGTTAACCTACGAGCAGTACTTC. Translated: CASSSGLTYEQYF. The full variable domain, with the rest looked up from reference TRBV7-9 and TRBJ2-7, is DTGVSQNPRHKITKRGQNVTFRCDPISEHNRLYWYRQTLGQGPEFLTYFQNEAQLEKSRLLSDRFSAERPKGSFSTLEIQRTEQGDSAMYLCASSSGLTYEQYFGPGTRLTVT.

This clonotype was recorded only once. The chain combines TRBV6-4 with TRBJ2-1, with TRBD2 matching 13 bases. V shed 2 bases, J shed 6 bases, and the junction held 4 bases outside the gene matches. The germline CDR1 and CDR2 sequences are MRHNA and SNTAGT. The CDR3 totals 16 residues. The CDR3 spells CASSDPGLAGVNEQFF. CDR3 nucleotides: TGTGCCAGCAGTGACCCCGGACTAGCGGGGGTCAATGAGCAGTTCTTC.

The chain uses TRBV7-9 and TRBJ2-7, with TRBD2 matching 16 bases. Per the germline V gene, CDR1 is SEHNR and CDR2 is FQNEAQ (reference sequence). With 5 bases clipped from V and 4 bases from J, the junction kept 11 bases outside the gene matches. CDR3 length equals 18 residues. DNA for the CDR3: TGTGCCAGCAGCAATCCGGGACTAGCGGGAGGGCCAGGTTACGAGCAGTACTTC. Residues: CASSNPGLAGGPGYEQYF.

Concerning this clonotype: Its ends do not fully match the called genes, so a read error is possible. This chain joins TRBV7-6 and TRBJ2-7; 7 nucleotides align to TRBD2. The CDR3 spans 14 residues. Per the germline V gene, CDR1 is SGHVS and CDR2 is FNYEAQ. CDR3 loop: CASSRGGRVHEQYF. As DNA, the CDR3 is TGCGCCAGCAGCCGGGGAGGGAGGGTCCACGAGCAGTACTTC.

This clonotype was observed at least ten times. This sequence joins TRBV5-8 and TRBJ1-2; D is undetermined. The germline gives CDR1 SGHTS, CDR2 YDEGEE. Between the trimmed V and J ends, which lost 2 bases and 3 bases, there was a span of 11 bases. The CDR3 is 14 amino acids. As DNA, the CDR3 is TGTGCCAGCAGCTTTGAAAGGGCCGACTATGGCTACACCTTC. Protein: CASSFERADYGYTF.

The sample holds a few counts of this clonotype. The chain couples TRBV5-1 to TRBJ1-2, with 11 positions matching TRBD1. The V gene end was trimmed by 4 bases and the J gene end by 3 bases; junction bases not matched to a gene: 8. Germline lookup yields CDR1 SGHRS and CDR2 YFSETQ. CDR3 length: 16 amino acids. The CDR3 loop reads CASSPWTGGIDYGYTF. CDR3 in DNA: TGCGCCAGCAGCCCGTGGACAGGGGGCATTGACTATGGCTACACCTTC.

The chain combines TRBV13 with TRBJ1-1, with 8 bases matching TRBD1. Germline V gene data show CDR1 as PRHDT and CDR2 as FYEKMQ (reference sequence). J lost 7 bases, V lost 7 bases, and 5 bases had no gene match. The CDR3 sequence is 12 residues long. The chain's CDR3 is CASTPDRGEAFF. The CDR3 nucleotides are TGTGCCAGCACCCCCGACAGGGGTGAAGCTTTCTTT.

The chain links TRBV2 to TRBJ2-5, with no clear D. Germline V lookup: CDR1 SNHLY, CDR2 FYNNEI. This CDR3 spans 12 amino acids. Trimming left V 5 bases short and J 4 bases short, with 8 bases between. This chain's CDR3 is CASSYFAETQYF. CDR3 in DNA: TGTGCCAGCAGTTATTTTGCAGAGACCCAGTACTTC. The entire variable domain, with the rest obtained from reference TRBV2 and TRBJ2-5, is as follows: EPEVTQTPSHQVTQMGQEVILRCVPISNHLYFYWYRQILGQKVEFLVSFYNNEISEKSEIFDDQFSVERPDGSNFTLKIRSTKLEDSAMYFCASSYFAETQYFGPGTRLLVL.

Ten or more counts support this clonotype. This sequence joins TRBV2 and TRBJ1-5; D ambiguous. Trimming stripped 5 bases from V and 1 base from J, with 9 bases between. CDR1 and CDR2 from the germline V gene are SNHLY and FYNNEI. This CDR3 spans 14 amino acids. CDR3 region: CASSQFPSNQPQHF. The CDR3 coding sequence is TGTGCCAGCAGTCAATTTCCGAGCAATCAGCCCCAGCATTTT. Combining the CDR3 with reference TRBV2 and TRBJ1-5 gives the whole variable domain EPEVTQTPSHQVTQMGQEVILRCVPISNHLYFYWYRQILGQKVEFLVSFYNNEISEKSEIFDDQFSVERPDGSNFTLKIRSTKLEDSAMYFCASSQFPSNQPQHFGDGTRLSIL.

This clonotype was observed once. This could be a read error, since a much larger clone is one nucleotide away. The V gene is TRBV7-3, the J gene TRBJ2-7; D perhaps matches TRBD1 (5 bases). Looked up from germline, CDR1 is SGHTA and CDR2 is FQGTGA. The CDR3 has 14 amino acids. Deletions cut 2 bases from V and 2 bases from J, with 10 bases between. The DNA of the CDR3 is TGTGCCAGCAGCTTACAATGGGGCCCCTACGAGCAGTACTTC. Protein product: CASSLQWGPYEQYF.

Ten or more counts support this clonotype. V usage is TRBV20-1 and J usage is TRBJ1-4; D is unresolved. Trimming took off 7 bases at V and 10 bases at J, with 13 bases between the two ends. The CDR3 covers 11 residues. The germline V gene has CDR1 DFQATT and CDR2 SNEGSKA (reference sequence). DNA for the CDR3: TGCAGTGGAGACATCGGCCCAAAACTGTTTTTT. Residues: CSGDIGPKLFF.

In the case of this clonotype: A much larger clone sits a single nucleotide away, making a read error possible. The chain uses TRBV2 and TRBJ1-1; perhaps TRBD1 as D (5 bases). The CDR3 consists of 14 residues. Looked up from germline, CDR1 is SNHLY and CDR2 is FYNNEI. The CDR3 nucleotides are TGTGCCAGCAGCCTCAGAGGGGTGAACACTGAAGCTTCCTTT. This codes for CASSLRGVNTEASF.